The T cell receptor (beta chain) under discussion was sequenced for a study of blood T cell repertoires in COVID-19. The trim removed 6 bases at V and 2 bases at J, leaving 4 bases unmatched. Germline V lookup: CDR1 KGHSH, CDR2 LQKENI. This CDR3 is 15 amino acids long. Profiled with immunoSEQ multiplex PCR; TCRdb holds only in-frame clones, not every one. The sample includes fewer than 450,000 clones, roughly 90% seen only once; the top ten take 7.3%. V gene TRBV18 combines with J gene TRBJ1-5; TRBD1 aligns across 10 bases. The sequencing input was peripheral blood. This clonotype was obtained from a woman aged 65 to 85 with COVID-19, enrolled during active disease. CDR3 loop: CASSGQGGGNQPQHF. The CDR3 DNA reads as TGTGCCAGCTCCGGACAGGGGGGCGGCAATCAGCCCCAGCATTTT. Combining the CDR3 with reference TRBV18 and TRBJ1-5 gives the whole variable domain NAGVMQNPRHLVRRRGQEARLRCSPMKGHSHVYWYRQLPEEGLKFMVYLQKENIIDESGMPKERFSAEFPKEGPSILRIQQVVRGDSAAYFCASSGQGGGNQPQHFGDGTRLSIL.